This is a list of T cell receptor beta chains from one sample in a study of early T cells in non-severe SARS-CoV-2 infection. TCRdb used MiXCR to reprocess the 5' RACE reads, holding one entry per CDR3 protein. In the table there are around 58,000 distinct CDR3 sequences, approximately 12% of which are singletons. Sequenced sample: whole blood. Receptor source: an adult who was a healthcare worker with PCR-confirmed SARS-CoV-2 infection or an uninfected control (not recorded which). CDR3s include the opening cysteine and the closing phenylalanine or tryptophan. D genes are given only for firm matches. Expanded clones are given a class, and other clones once, few, many or no size at all.

>.|TRBD2|TRBV12-3/TRBV12-4|TRBJ2-7
CASSLGAGGREQYF
TGTGCCAGCAGTTTGGGGGCGGGAGGGCGCGAGCAGTACTTC
>few|.|TRBV9|TRBJ2-6
CASSVRGGANVLTF
TGTGCCAGCAGCGTTAGGGGTGGGGCCAACGTCCTGACTTTC
>few|TRBD2|TRBV29-1|TRBJ2-1
CSVEPSGSLYEQFF
TGCAGCGTTGAACCTAGCGGGAGTTTATATGAGCAGTTCTTC
>many|.|TRBV7-9|TRBJ1-5
CASSLEGYSNQPQHF
TGTGCCAGCAGCTTAGAAGGGTATAGCAATCAGCCCCAGCATTTT
>few|.|TRBV7-9|TRBJ1-1
CASSLARTVNTEAFF
TGTGCCAGCAGCTTAGCACGGACGGTTAACACTGAAGCTTTCTTT
>.|.|TRBV9|TRBJ1-1
CASSYSEGHTEAFF
TGTGCCAGCAGCTACTCTGAGGGCCACACTGAAGCTTTCTTT
>few|.|TRBV3-1|TRBJ2-2
CASSQAVGHANTGELFF
TGTGCCAGCAGCCAGGCTGTGGGACACGCGAACACCGGGGAGCTGTTTTTT
>.|TRBD2|TRBV10-3|TRBJ2-3
CAIGTSGGTDTQYF
TGTGCCATCGGGACTAGCGGGGGGACAGATACGCAGTATTTT
>.|TRBD1|TRBV4-1|TRBJ1-5
CASSQSRDRGNQPQHF
TGCGCCAGCAGCCAATCCCGGGACAGGGGCAATCAGCCCCAGCATTTT
>many|.|TRBV5-4|TRBJ2-7
CASSLESSYEQYF
TGTGCCAGCAGCTTAGAGAGCTCCTACGAGCAGTACTTC
>many|.|TRBV7-3|TRBJ1-1
CASSLHRDTEAFF
TGTGCCAGCAGCTTACACAGGGACACTGAAGCTTTCTTT
>many|.|TRBV27|TRBJ2-7
CASSFGTNSYEQYF
TGTGCCAGCAGTTTTGGGACCAACTCCTACGAGCAGTACTTC
>many|.|TRBV19|TRBJ2-1
CASSIGASEQFF
TGTGCCAGTAGTATTGGTGCATCTGAGCAGTTCTTC
>many|TRBD1|TRBV19|TRBJ1-5
CASSPRDRGLNQPQHF
TGTGCCAGTAGTCCTCGGGACAGGGGACTTAATCAGCCCCAGCATTTT
>many|.|TRBV24-1|TRBJ2-3
CATSRSDTQYF
TGTGCCACCTCACGGTCCGATACGCAGTATTTT
>many|TRBD1|TRBV7-9|TRBJ1-5
CASGQGNQPQHF
TGTGCCAGCGGACAGGGGAATCAGCCCCAGCATTTT
>few|TRBD2|TRBV14|TRBJ2-5
CASSLKVASGRARETQYF
TGTGCCAGCAGCCTAAAGGTGGCTAGCGGGAGGGCAAGAGAGACCCAGTACTTC